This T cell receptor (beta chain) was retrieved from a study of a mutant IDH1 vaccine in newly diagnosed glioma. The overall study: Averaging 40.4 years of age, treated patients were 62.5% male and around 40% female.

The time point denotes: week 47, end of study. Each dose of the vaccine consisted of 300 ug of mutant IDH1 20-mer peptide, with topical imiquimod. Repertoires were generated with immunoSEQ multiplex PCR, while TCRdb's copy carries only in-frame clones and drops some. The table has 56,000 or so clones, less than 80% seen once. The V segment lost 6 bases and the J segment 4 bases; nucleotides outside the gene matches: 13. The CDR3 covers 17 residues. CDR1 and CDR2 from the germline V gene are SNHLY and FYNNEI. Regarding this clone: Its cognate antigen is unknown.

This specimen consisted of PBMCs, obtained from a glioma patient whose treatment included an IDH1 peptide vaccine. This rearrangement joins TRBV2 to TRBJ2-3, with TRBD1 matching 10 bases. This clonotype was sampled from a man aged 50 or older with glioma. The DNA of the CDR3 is TGTGCCAGCAGCGGACACGACAGGGGGCTGACGGCAGATACGCAGTATTTT. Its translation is CASSGHDRGLTADTQYF.